This T cell receptor (beta chain) originates from a study of blood T cell repertoires in COVID-19. As for the study in general: Both acute and convalescent COVID-19 samples were obtained from the United States, Italy and Spain. In each case, the material was cDNA or gDNA derived from T cells, B-cell-depleted T cells, or PBMCs.

There are 12 residues in the CDR3. Trimming took 8 bases from V and 10 from J, leaving 12 bases between them. Germline values: CDR1 MDHEN, CDR2 SYDVKM. TCRdb keeps only in-frame clones here, not all; method: immunoSEQ multiplex PCR. This sample yields 77,000 or so clones, of which around two thirds are seen a single time; just over 2.5% belongs to the top ten. The chain joins TRBV28 to TRBJ1-6; D call uncertain. The source of this sequence is a human donor with acute or convalescent COVID-19. The donor label of this sample is uncertain. The sequenced material came from peripheral blood. The chain's CDR3 is CASGPRGSPLHF. The CDR3 DNA sequence: TGTGCCAGCGGGCCTCGGGGATCACCCCTCCACTTT. Full variable domain (rest looked up from reference TRBV28 and TRBJ1-6): DVKVTQSSRYLVKRTGEKVFLECVQDMDHENMFWYRQDPGLGLRLIYFSYDVKMKEKGDIPEGYSVSREKKERFSLILESASTNQTSMYLCASGPRGSPLHFGNGTRLTVT.